The rows below give T cell receptor beta chains drawn from one sample of a study of monozygotic twins with cystic fibrosis. Data came from immunoSEQ multiplex PCR; TCRdb stores just in-frame clones and leaves some out. The table lists fewer than 30,000 clones, around four fifths of them singletons, with about 0.96% in the top ten. Sequencing was performed on blood. These receptors originate from a girl aged 2-10 years with cystic fibrosis. Both conserved end residues are part of each CDR3. A D gene is named only where the DNA matches it firmly. Size is omitted from some rows. Given values are once, few, many or a class for expanded clones.

d_gene: TRBD1
len: 15
v_gene: TRBV2
j_gene: TRBJ2-5
abundance: .
CDR3nt: TGTGCCAGCAGTGAGGGACAGATTATACAAGAGACCCAGTACTTC
CDR3aa: CASSEGQIIQETQYF

d_gene: .
len: 13
v_gene: TRBV27
j_gene: TRBJ2-7
abundance: .
CDR3nt: TGTGCCAGCAGTTGGGGTTCGTCCTACGAGCAGTACTTC
CDR3aa: CASSWGSSYEQYF

d_gene: TRBD1
len: 12
v_gene: TRBV15
j_gene: TRBJ1-1
abundance: .
CDR3nt: TGTGCCACCAGCAACAGCCCCAGGGGGGCTTTCTTT
CDR3aa: CATSNSPRGAFF

d_gene: .
len: 14
v_gene: TRBV10-2
j_gene: TRBJ2-7
abundance: .
CDR3nt: TGCGCCAGCAGTTCGGGACACAAGACCTACGAGCAGTACTTC
CDR3aa: CASSSGHKTYEQYF

d_gene: .
len: 15
v_gene: TRBV2
j_gene: TRBJ1-5
abundance: once
CDR3nt: TGTGCCAGCACTAGAGAGGGGCTTCGCAATCAGCCCCAGCATTTT
CDR3aa: CASTREGLRNQPQHF

d_gene: .
len: 17
v_gene: TRBV18
j_gene: TRBJ2-5
abundance: once
CDR3nt: TGTGCCAGCTCATCCCGGAGGGCGGGACCAGGAGGGGAGACCCAGTACTTC
CDR3aa: CASSSRRAGPGGETQYF

d_gene: .
len: 12
v_gene: TRBV7-6
j_gene: TRBJ1-5
abundance: .
CDR3nt: TGTGCCAGCAGCCCATTCGGGGAGCCCCAGCATTTT
CDR3aa: CASSPFGEPQHF

d_gene: .
len: 15
v_gene: TRBV19
j_gene: TRBJ2-6
abundance: once
CDR3nt: TGTGCCAGTAGTATGGCGATTTCTGGGGCCAACGTCCTGACTTTC
CDR3aa: CASSMAISGANVLTF

d_gene: TRBD1
len: 15
v_gene: TRBV5-4
j_gene: TRBJ1-1
abundance: .
CDR3nt: TGTGCCAGCAGCTTGGTAGGGGGCATAGACACTGAAGCTTTCTTT
CDR3aa: CASSLVGGIDTEAFF

d_gene: TRBD1
len: 15
v_gene: TRBV7-9
j_gene: TRBJ1-3
abundance: .
CDR3nt: TGTGCCAGCAGCGCGGACAGGAACGCTGGAAACACCATATATTTT
CDR3aa: CASSADRNAGNTIYF

d_gene: TRBD1
len: 15
v_gene: TRBV7-7
j_gene: TRBJ1-3
abundance: .
CDR3nt: TGTGCCAGCAGCCTGGACAGGGGGCCTGGAAACACCATATATTTT
CDR3aa: CASSLDRGPGNTIYF

d_gene: .
len: 16
v_gene: TRBV4-2
j_gene: TRBJ2-5
abundance: .
CDR3nt: TGTGCCAGCAGCCAAGTGGGGGGGCGAGCTGGAGAGACCCAGTACTTC
CDR3aa: CASSQVGGRAGETQYF

d_gene: .
len: 15
v_gene: TRBV6-6
j_gene: TRBJ1-5
abundance: once
CDR3nt: TGTGCCAGCAGTTACGTTAGGGGTAGCAATCAGCCCCAGCATTTT
CDR3aa: CASSYVRGSNQPQHF

d_gene: .
len: 14
v_gene: TRBV30
j_gene: TRBJ1-5
abundance: .
CDR3nt: TGTGCCTGGAGTGTCTCGGTTGGCAATCAGCCCCAGCATTTT
CDR3aa: CAWSVSVGNQPQHF

d_gene: .
len: 15
v_gene: TRBV27
j_gene: TRBJ1-3
abundance: few
CDR3nt: TGTGCCAGCAGTTACCGGATGAACTCTGGAAACACCATATATTTT
CDR3aa: CASSYRMNSGNTIYF

d_gene: TRBD1
len: 14
v_gene: TRBV9
j_gene: TRBJ1-2
abundance: .
CDR3nt: TGTGCCAGCAGCGTACAGGACAGGGTACCTGGCTACACCTTC
CDR3aa: CASSVQDRVPGYTF

d_gene: .
len: 13
v_gene: TRBV5-1
j_gene: TRBJ2-5
abundance: .
CDR3nt: TGCGCCAGCAGCTTGGTCCTGGAAGAGACCCAGTACTTC
CDR3aa: CASSLVLEETQYF

d_gene: .
len: 15
v_gene: TRBV19
j_gene: TRBJ2-7
abundance: .
CDR3nt: TGTGCCAGTAGTATAGGGGTAGGGCTCTCCTACGAGCAGTACTTC
CDR3aa: CASSIGVGLSYEQYF

d_gene: .
len: 13
v_gene: TRBV6-1
j_gene: TRBJ2-5
abundance: once
CDR3nt: TGTGCCAGCAGTGGCGGGTACCAAGAGACCCAGTACTTC
CDR3aa: CASSGGYQETQYF

d_gene: .
len: 16
v_gene: TRBV19
j_gene: TRBJ2-1
abundance: .
CDR3nt: TGTGCCAGTAGTATATTCGGCACATTAATGGGCAATGAGCAGTTCTTC
CDR3aa: CASSIFGTLMGNEQFF

d_gene: .
len: 15
v_gene: TRBV19
j_gene: TRBJ1-2
abundance: .
CDR3nt: TGTGCCAGTAGTATAGTATTGGGGGGATCCTATGGCTACACCTTC
CDR3aa: CASSIVLGGSYGYTF

d_gene: .
len: 12
v_gene: TRBV7-9
j_gene: TRBJ2-5
abundance: .
CDR3nt: TGTGCCAGCAGCTTAGCGGTGGAGACCCAGTACTTC
CDR3aa: CASSLAVETQYF

d_gene: .
len: 15
v_gene: TRBV27
j_gene: TRBJ1-1
abundance: .
CDR3nt: TGTGCCAGCAGTTTATCGAAGCAGGGGAACACTGAAGCTTTCTTT
CDR3aa: CASSLSKQGNTEAFF

d_gene: TRBD2
len: 17
v_gene: TRBV7-9
j_gene: TRBJ2-7
abundance: .
CDR3nt: TGTGCCAGCAGCTTAGTGTCTAGCGGGAGCGACGCCTCCGAGCAGTACTTC
CDR3aa: CASSLVSSGSDASEQYF

d_gene: .
len: 15
v_gene: TRBV27
j_gene: TRBJ1-2
abundance: .
CDR3nt: TGTGCCAGCAGCCGAGGGGGACAAAATCTCCCTGGCTACACCTTC
CDR3aa: CASSRGGQNLPGYTF

d_gene: .
len: 14
v_gene: TRBV27
j_gene: TRBJ2-6
abundance: .
CDR3nt: TGTGCCAGCAGTTTAAACTCTGGGGCCAACGTCCTGACTTTC
CDR3aa: CASSLNSGANVLTF

d_gene: .
len: 15
v_gene: TRBV7-2
j_gene: TRBJ2-2
abundance: .
CDR3nt: TGTGCCAGCAGCTTAGCTATACAGAACACCGGGGAGCTGTTTTTT
CDR3aa: CASSLAIQNTGELFF

d_gene: .
len: 14
v_gene: TRBV11-2
j_gene: TRBJ2-2
abundance: .
CDR3nt: TGTGCCAGCAGCTTAGGGCCCTTCACCGGGGAGCTGTTTTTT
CDR3aa: CASSLGPFTGELFF

d_gene: .
len: 15
v_gene: TRBV6-6
j_gene: TRBJ1-1
abundance: .
CDR3nt: TGTGCCAGCAGTTACGGGGGAAGAGGGAACACTGAAGCTTTCTTT
CDR3aa: CASSYGGRGNTEAFF

d_gene: .
len: 13
v_gene: TRBV12-5
j_gene: TRBJ1-1
abundance: .
CDR3nt: TGTGCTAGTGCTACCGCCAGGATCACTGAAGCTTTCTTT
CDR3aa: CASATARITEAFF

d_gene: TRBD2
len: 16
v_gene: TRBV19
j_gene: TRBJ2-3
abundance: .
CDR3nt: TGTGCCAGTAGTATGAGGCGACTAGCGGACAGAGATACGCAGTATTTT
CDR3aa: CASSMRRLADRDTQYF

d_gene: .
len: 13
v_gene: TRBV30
j_gene: TRBJ1-1
abundance: .
CDR3nt: TGTGCCTGGAGTGTCCGACTGAACACTGAAGCTTTCTTT
CDR3aa: CAWSVRLNTEAFF

d_gene: .
len: 14
v_gene: TRBV18
j_gene: TRBJ1-5
abundance: .
CDR3nt: TGTGCCAGCTCAAGTGGAATTAGCAATCAGCCCCAGCATTTT
CDR3aa: CASSSGISNQPQHF

d_gene: .
len: 14
v_gene: TRBV6-1
j_gene: TRBJ1-1
abundance: .
CDR3nt: TGTGCCAGCAACCGACAGGAAATGAACACTGAAGCTTTCTTT
CDR3aa: CASNRQEMNTEAFF

d_gene: TRBD1
len: 17
v_gene: TRBV27
j_gene: TRBJ1-5
abundance: .
CDR3nt: TGTGCCAGCTCTAAAGTGGGACAGGGGGTTATCAATCAGCCCCAGCATTTT
CDR3aa: CASSKVGQGVINQPQHF

d_gene: TRBD1
len: 15
v_gene: TRBV5-5
j_gene: TRBJ1-4
abundance: .
CDR3nt: TGTGCCAGCAGCCCGGGACAGGGTGACAACGAAAAACTGTTTTTT
CDR3aa: CASSPGQGDNEKLFF

d_gene: .
len: 16
v_gene: TRBV5-1
j_gene: TRBJ2-7
abundance: .
CDR3nt: TGCGCCAGCAGCCCGACTTGGGACGGTTTCTACTACGAGCAGTACTTC
CDR3aa: CASSPTWDGFYYEQYF

d_gene: TRBD2
len: 13
v_gene: TRBV29-1
j_gene: TRBJ2-1
abundance: .
CDR3nt: TGCAGCGGAACTAGCGGCAACTACAATGAGCAGTTCTTC
CDR3aa: CSGTSGNYNEQFF

d_gene: .
len: 16
v_gene: TRBV19
j_gene: TRBJ1-4
abundance: .
CDR3nt: TGTGCCAGTAGTATCTACATACAGGGTGGTAATGAAAAACTGTTTTTT
CDR3aa: CASSIYIQGGNEKLFF

d_gene: TRBD1
len: 15
v_gene: TRBV19
j_gene: TRBJ1-5
abundance: .
CDR3nt: TGTGCCAGTAGTCGGGGACAGGGGGCAAGACAGCCCCAGCATTTT
CDR3aa: CASSRGQGARQPQHF

d_gene: .
len: 13
v_gene: TRBV9
j_gene: TRBJ1-2
abundance: .
CDR3nt: TGTGCCAGCAGCGGGGACACATACTATGGCTACACCTTC
CDR3aa: CASSGDTYYGYTF